This passage covers 9 T cell receptor beta chains from one sample sequenced in a study of T cell repertoires in cytomegalovirus infection (dated by TCRdb to between 2017 and 2020). Sequencing used an Illumina HiSeq 1500. TCRdb passed the public sequencing reads through fastp at Q25 and MiXCR, retaining productive beta sequences. Each record represents a unique CDR3 protein, reported with the most common genes and DNA among its rows. The sample records about 130,000 distinct CDR3 sequences, 8.8% of which are singletons. The top ten clonotypes cover over 9.5% of the sample. Sequencing input: PBMCs. These receptors all stem from a human donor in good health (CMV status not recorded). Some clones in this sample may be carry-over from other donors' samples.

In its sample, this clonotype was seen many times. The gene calls are TRBV4-1 and TRBJ1-6; D not certain. The V gene's germline CDR1 is MGHRA and CDR2 YSYEKL. Trimming shortened V by 1 base and J by 6 bases, and 7 bases separated the two germline ends. This CDR3 has 14 amino acids. The CDR3 region has the DNA TGCGCCAGCAGCCAAGGACAATTTAATTCACCCCTCCACTTT. As protein: CASSQGQFNSPLHF.

This clonotype has more than one count but fewer than ten. The V call is TRBV20-1, the J call TRBJ1-1, with D unclear. There are 11 residues in the CDR3. The germline V gene encodes CDR1 DFQATT and CDR2 SNEGSKA (reference sequence). The V gene lost 6 bases and the J gene lost 4 bases, with 9 bases spanning the gap. For the CDR3, the DNA is TGCAGTGCACCGGGAGGCACTGAAGCTTTCTTT. It codes for CSAPGGTEAFF.

At least ten counts were recorded for this clonotype. The DNA of the CDR3 is TGCGCCAGCAGCTTTGCGATGGACAGGGCCCGATCACCCCTCCACTTT. It codes for CASSFAMDRARSPLHF. The chain joins TRBV5-1 to TRBJ1-6; 8 positions agree with TRBD1. The CDR3 runs to 16 residues. The germline gives CDR1 SGHRS, CDR2 YFSETQ. The V and J ends lost 2 bases and 10 bases, in that order; junction bases with no gene match: 11.

This clonotype was seen many times. The V and J genes are TRBV2 and TRBJ2-7; either TRBD1 or TRBD2 may supply D (6 bases each). Trimming took off 1 base at V and 2 bases at J, with 15 bases between the two ends. CDR3 size: 16 residues. Germline V gene sequence: CDR1 SNHLY, CDR2 FYNNEI. The CDR3 region is CASSEEGRKGAYEQYF. CDR3 DNA: TGTGCCAGCAGTGAAGAGGGGAGGAAGGGGGCCTACGAGCAGTACTTC.

This clonotype was seen many times. V and J are TRBV9 and TRBJ2-1; the match to TRBD2 covers 8 bases. In germline, CDR1 is SGDLS, CDR2 YYNGEE. The CDR3 consists of 16 residues. V was pared by 4 bases and J by 0 bases, with 6 bases of the junction left unmatched. DNA of the CDR3: TGTGCCAGCAGCACCTTAGCGGGGAGCTCCTACAATGAGCAGTTCTTC. It codes for CASSTLAGSSYNEQFF.

The sample holds many counts of this clonotype. The chain links TRBV4-1 to TRBJ1-1; D is uncertain. Germline CDR1 and CDR2: MGHRA and YSYEKL. CDR3 length equals 15 residues. Trimming took off 1 base at V and 2 bases at J, with 11 bases between the two ends. This CDR3 reads CASSQARDSNTEAFF. The CDR3 region has the DNA TGCGCCAGCAGCCAAGCGAGAGATTCTAACACTGAAGCTTTCTTT.

This clonotype was detected ten times or more. V usage is TRBV19 and J usage is TRBJ1-1; 9 bases are a match to TRBD1. V lost 8 bases to trimming and J lost 8 bases; unmatched junction nucleotides: 12. Looked up from germline, CDR1 is LNHDA and CDR2 is SQIVND (reference sequence). The CDR3 has 14 amino acids. In DNA, the CDR3 is TGTGCCAGTTCCCCGGGACAGGGATCTTCGGAAGCTTTCTTT. Its translation: CASSPGQGSSEAFF.

Ten or more counts support this clonotype. This chain joins TRBV7-8 and TRBJ1-5; D is unresolved. Trimming cost V 5 bases and J 6 bases, with 14 bases left between them. CDR3 length: 14 residues. Germline V gene sequence: CDR1 SGHVS, CDR2 FQNEAQ. The CDR3 DNA is TGTGCCAGCAGCCAGAACCAGGTGGGTCAGCCCCAGCATTTT. Amino acid sequence: CASSQNQVGQPQHF.

The rearrangement joins TRBV6-5 to TRBJ2-3; D is unclear. Germline CDR1 and CDR2: MNHEY and SVGAGI. The CDR3 has 13 amino acids. Trimming removed 5 bases at V and 5 bases at J, with 11 bases between. Written as DNA, the CDR3 is TGTGCCAGCAGTCCCCACTGGGGAGATACGCAGTATTTT. This sequence encodes CASSPHWGDTQYF.